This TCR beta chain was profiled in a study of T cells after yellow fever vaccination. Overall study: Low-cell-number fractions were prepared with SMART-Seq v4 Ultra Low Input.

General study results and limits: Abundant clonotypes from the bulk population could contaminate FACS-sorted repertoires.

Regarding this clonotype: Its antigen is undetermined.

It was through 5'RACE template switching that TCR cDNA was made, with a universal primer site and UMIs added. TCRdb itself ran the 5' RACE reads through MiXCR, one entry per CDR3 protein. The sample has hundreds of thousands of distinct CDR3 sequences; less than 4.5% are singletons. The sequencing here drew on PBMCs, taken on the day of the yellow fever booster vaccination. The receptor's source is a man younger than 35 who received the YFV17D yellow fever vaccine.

The CDR3 sequence is CASSPSAGSTYEQYF. The CDR3 region has the DNA TGTGCCAGCTCACCTAGTGCGGGAAGTACCTACGAGCAGTACTTC. The chain carries TRBV18 and TRBJ2-7, with D possibly matching TRBD2 (6 bases). The V gene lost 3 bases and the J gene lost 2 bases, with 14 bases spanning the gap. This CDR3 has 15 amino acids. Germline assignment: CDR1 KGHSH and CDR2 LQKENI.